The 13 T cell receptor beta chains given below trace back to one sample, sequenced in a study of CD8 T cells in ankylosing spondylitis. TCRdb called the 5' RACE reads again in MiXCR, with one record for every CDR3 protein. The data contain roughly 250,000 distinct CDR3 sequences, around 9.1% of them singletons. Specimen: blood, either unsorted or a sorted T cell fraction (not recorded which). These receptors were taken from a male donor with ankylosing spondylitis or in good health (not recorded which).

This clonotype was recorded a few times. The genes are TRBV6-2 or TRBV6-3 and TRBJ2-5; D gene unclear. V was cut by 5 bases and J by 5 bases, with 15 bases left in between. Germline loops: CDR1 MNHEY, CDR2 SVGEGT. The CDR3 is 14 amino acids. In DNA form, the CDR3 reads TGTGCCAGCAGTCCCCCCGTAGGGCAGGAGACCCAGTACTTC. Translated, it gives CASSPPVGQETQYF.

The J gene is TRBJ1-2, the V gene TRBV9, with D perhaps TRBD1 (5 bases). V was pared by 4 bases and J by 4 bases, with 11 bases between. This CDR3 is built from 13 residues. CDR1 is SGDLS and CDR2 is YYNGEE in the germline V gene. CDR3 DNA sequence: TGTGCCAGCAGCCGGGACGGGCTCTATGGCTACACCTTC. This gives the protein CASSRDGLYGYTF.

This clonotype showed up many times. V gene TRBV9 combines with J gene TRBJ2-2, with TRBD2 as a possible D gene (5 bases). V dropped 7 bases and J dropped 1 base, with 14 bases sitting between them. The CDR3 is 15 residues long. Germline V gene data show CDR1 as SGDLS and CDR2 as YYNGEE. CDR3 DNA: TGTGCCAGCTCATCTGGGAGCTTGAACACCGGGGAGCTGTTTTTT. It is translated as CASSSGSLNTGELFF.

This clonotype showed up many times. The CDR3 sequence: CASSSTGIVEAFF. The CDR3 coding sequence is TGCGCCAGCAGCTCAACAGGGATTGTTGAAGCTTTCTTT. This chain uses TRBV5-1 with TRBJ1-1, with D possibly TRBD1 on 6 matching bases. The ends were cut back, 3 bases at V and 7 bases at J, with 13 bases in the middle. This CDR3 is 13 amino acids long. Per germline, CDR1 SGHRS and CDR2 YFSETQ.

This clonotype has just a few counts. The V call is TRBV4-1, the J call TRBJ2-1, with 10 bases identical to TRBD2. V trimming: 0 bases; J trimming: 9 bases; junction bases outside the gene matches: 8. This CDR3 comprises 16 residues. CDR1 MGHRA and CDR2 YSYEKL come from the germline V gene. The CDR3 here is CASSQDGSGGASEQFF. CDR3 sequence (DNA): TGCGCCAGCAGCCAAGATGGGAGCGGGGGGGCAAGTGAGCAGTTCTTC.

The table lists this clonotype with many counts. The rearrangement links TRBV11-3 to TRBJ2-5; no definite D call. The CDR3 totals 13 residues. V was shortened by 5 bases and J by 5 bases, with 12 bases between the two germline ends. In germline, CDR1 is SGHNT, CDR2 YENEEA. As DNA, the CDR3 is TGTGCCAGCAGCCTTACCCCGGACGAGACCCAGTACTTC. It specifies CASSLTPDETQYF.

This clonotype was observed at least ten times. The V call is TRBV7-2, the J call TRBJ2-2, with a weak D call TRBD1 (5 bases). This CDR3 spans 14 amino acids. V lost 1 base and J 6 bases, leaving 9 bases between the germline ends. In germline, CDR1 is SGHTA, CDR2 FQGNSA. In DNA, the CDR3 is TGTGCCAGCAGCTTAGACAGGACCGCCGGGGAGCTGTTTTTT. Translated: CASSLDRTAGELFF.

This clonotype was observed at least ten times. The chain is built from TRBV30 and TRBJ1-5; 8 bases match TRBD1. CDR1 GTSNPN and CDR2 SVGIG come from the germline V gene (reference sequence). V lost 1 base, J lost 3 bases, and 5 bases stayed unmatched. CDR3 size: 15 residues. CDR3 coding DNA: TGTGCCTGGAGTGGGTCAGGGGGCCCCAATCAGCCCCAGCATTTT. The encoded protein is CAWSGSGGPNQPQHF.

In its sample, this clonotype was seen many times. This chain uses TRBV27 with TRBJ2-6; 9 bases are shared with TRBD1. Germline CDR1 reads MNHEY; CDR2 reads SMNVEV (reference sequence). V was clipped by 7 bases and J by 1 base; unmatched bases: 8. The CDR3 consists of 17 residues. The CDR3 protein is CASIEGQGESGANVLTF. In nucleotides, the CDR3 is TGTGCCAGCATTGAGGGACAGGGCGAGTCTGGGGCCAACGTCCTGACTTTC.

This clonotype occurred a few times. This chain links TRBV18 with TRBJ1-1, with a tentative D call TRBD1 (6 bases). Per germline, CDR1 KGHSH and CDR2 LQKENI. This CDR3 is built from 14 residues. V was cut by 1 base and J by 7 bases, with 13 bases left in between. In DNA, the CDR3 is TGTGCCAGCTCACCACTTCAGGAAGGGGGTGAAGCTTTCTTT. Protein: CASSPLQEGGEAFF.

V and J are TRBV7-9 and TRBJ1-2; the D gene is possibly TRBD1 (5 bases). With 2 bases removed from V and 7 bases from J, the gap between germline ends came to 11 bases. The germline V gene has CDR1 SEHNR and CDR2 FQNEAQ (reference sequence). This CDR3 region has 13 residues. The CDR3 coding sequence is TGTGCCAGCAGCTTAACCGGGACCGGTGGCTACACCTTC. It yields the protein CASSLTGTGGYTF.

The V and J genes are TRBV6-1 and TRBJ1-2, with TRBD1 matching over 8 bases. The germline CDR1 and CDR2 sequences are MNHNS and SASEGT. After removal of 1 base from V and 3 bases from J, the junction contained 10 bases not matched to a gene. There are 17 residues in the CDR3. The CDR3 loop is CASSEGGQGAIHYGYTF. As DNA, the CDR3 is TGTGCCAGCAGTGAAGGGGGGCAGGGGGCGATTCACTATGGCTACACCTTC.

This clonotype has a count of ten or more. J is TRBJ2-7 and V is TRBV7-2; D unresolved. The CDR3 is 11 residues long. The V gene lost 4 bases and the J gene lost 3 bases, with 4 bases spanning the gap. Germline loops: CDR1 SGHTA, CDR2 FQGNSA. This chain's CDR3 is CASSYDYEQYF. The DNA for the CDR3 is TGTGCCAGCAGCTACGACTACGAGCAGTACTTC.